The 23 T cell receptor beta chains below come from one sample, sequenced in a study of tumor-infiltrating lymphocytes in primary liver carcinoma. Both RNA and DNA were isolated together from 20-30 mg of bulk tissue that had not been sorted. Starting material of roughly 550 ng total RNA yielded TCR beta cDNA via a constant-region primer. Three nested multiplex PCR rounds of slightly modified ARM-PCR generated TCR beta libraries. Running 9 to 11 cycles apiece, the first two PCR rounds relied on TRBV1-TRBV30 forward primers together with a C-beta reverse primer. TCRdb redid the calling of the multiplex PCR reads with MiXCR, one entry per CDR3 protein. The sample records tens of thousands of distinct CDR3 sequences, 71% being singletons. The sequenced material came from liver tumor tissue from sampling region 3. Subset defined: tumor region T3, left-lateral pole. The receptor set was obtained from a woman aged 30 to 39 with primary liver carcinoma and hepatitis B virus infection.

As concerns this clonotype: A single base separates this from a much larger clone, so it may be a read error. CDR3 coding DNA: TGCAGCGTTGTACCGGCAGGATCCGGCAATGACCAGTTCTTC. This codes for CSVVPAGSGNDQFF. V and J are TRBV29-1 and TRBJ2-1, with D unclear. Germline CDR1 SQVTM, CDR2 ANQGSEA. The CDR3 contains 14 residues.

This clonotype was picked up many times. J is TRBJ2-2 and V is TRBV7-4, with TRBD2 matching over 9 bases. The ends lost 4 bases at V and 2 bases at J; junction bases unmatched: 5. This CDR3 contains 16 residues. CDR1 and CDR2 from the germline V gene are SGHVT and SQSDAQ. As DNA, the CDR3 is TGTGCCAGCAGCTCCCTGACTAGCGGTAACACCGGGGAGCTGTTTTTT. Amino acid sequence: CASSSLTSGNTGELFF.

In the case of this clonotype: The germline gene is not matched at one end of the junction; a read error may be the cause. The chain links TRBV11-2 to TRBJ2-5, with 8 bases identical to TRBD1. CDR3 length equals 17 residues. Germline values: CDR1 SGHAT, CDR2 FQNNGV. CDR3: CASSPPGQGVRKETQHF. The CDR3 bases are TGTGCCAGCAGCCCCCCCGGACAGGGAGTTAGGAAAGAGACCCAGCACTTC.

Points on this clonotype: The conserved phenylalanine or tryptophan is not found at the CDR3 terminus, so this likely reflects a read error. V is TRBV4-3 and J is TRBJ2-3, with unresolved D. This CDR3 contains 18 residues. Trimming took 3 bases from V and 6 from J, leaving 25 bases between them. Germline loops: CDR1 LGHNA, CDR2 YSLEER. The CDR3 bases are TGCGCCAGCAGCCAGTTCGTCTGGCTGGGTGATCCCGATGATACGCAGTATTTA. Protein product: CASSQFVWLGDPDDTQYL.

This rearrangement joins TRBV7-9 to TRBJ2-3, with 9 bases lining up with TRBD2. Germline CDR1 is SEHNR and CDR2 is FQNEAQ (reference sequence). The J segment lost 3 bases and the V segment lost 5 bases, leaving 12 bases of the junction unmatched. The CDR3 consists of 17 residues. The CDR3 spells CASSPGDSGSRTDTQYF. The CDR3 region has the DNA TGTGCCAGCAGCCCTGGAGATAGCGGGAGTAGGACAGATACGCAGTATTTT.

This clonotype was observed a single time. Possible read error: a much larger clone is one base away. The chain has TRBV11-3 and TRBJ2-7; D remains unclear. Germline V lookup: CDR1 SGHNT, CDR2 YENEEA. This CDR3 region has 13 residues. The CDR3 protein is CVSSSGLLYEQYF. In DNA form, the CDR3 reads TGTGTCAGCAGCTCCGGTCTGCTGTACGAGCAGTACTTC. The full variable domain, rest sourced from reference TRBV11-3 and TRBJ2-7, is EAGVVQSPRYKIIEKKQPVAFWCNPISGHNTLYWYLQNLGQGPELLIRYENEEAVDDSQLPKDRFSAERLKGVDSTLKIQPAELGDSAVYLCVSSSGLLYEQYFGPGTRLTVT.

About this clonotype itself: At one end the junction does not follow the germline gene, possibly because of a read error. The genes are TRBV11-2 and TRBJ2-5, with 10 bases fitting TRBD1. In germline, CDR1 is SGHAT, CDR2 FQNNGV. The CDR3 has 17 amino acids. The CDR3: CASSLGPPGQGWETQCF. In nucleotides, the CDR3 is TGTGCCAGTAGCTTAGGCCCCCCGGGACAGGGGTGGGAGACCCAGTGTTTC. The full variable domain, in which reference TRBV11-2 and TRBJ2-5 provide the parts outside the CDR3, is EAGVAQSPRYKIIEKRQSVAFWCNPISGHATLYWYQQILGQGPKLLIQFQNNGVVDDSQLPKDRFSAERLKGVDSTLKIQPAKLEDSAVYLCASSLGPPGQGWETQCFGPGTRLLVL.

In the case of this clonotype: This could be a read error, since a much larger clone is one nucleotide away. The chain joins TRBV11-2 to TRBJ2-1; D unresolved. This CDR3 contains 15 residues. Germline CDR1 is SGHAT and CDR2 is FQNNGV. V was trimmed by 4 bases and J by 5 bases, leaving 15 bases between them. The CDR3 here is CASSWARVFNNEQFF. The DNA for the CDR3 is TGTGCCAGCAGCTGGGCTAGAGTGTTTAACAATGAGCAGTTCTTC.

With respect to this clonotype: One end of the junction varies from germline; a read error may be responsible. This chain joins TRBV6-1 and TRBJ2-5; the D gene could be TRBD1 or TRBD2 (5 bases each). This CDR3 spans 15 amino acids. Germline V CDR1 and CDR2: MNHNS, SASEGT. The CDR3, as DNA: TGTGCCTGCAGTGTACTTGGGGACCCGGAAGAGACCCAGTACTTC. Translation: CACSVLGDPEETQYF.

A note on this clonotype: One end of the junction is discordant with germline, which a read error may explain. Here the CDR3 reads CATSLDGLAGWQTQCF. The CDR3 nucleotides read TGTGCCACCAGCTTAGATGGGCTAGCGGGATGGCAGACCCAGTGCTTC. The chain links TRBV11-3 to TRBJ2-5, with TRBD2 matching 9 bases. The CDR3 consists of 16 residues. The germline gives CDR1 SGHNT, CDR2 YENEEA.

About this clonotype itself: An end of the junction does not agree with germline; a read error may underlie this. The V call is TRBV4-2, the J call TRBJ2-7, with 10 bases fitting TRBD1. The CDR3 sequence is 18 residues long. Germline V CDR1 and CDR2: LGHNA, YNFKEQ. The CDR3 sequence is CASSQEHLGQGGPREQCF. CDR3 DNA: TGTGCCAGCAGTCAGGAACACCTAGGACAGGGGGGACCGCGCGAGCAATGCTTC.

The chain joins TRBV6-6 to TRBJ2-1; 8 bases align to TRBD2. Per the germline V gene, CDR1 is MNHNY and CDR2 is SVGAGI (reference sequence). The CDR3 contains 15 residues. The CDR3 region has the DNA TGTGTCAACAGTTGGGTAGCGGGAACCTCTTGGGAGCAGTTCTTC. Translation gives CVNSWVAGTSWEQFF.

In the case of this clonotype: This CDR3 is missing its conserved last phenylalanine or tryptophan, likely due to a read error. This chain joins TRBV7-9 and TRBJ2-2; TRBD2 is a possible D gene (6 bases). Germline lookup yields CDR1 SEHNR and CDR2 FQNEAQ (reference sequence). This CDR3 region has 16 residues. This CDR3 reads CASSLVASVYTRELFS. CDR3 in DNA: TGTGCCAGCAGCTTAGTAGCTAGCGTCTACACCCGGGAGCTGTTTTCT.

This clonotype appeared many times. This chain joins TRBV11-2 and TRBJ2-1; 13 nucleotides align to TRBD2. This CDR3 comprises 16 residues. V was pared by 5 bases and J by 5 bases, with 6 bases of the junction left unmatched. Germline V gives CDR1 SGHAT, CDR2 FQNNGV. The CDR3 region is CASSLPTSGRNNEQFF. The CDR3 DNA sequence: TGTGCCAGCAGCCTACCGACTAGCGGGAGGAACAATGAGCAGTTCTTC.

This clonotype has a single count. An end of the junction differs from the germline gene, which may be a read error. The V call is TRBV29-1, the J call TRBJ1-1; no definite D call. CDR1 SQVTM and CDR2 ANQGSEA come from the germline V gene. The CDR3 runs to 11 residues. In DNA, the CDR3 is TGCAGCGTGAATAAGAACACTGAAGCCTCCTTT. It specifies CSVNKNTEASF. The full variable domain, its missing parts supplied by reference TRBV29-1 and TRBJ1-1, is SAVISQKPSRDICQRGTSLTIQCQVDSQVTMMFWYRQQPGQSLTLIATANQGSEATYESGFVIDKFPISRPNLTFSTLTVSNMSPEDSSIYLCSVNKNTEASFGQGTRLTVV.

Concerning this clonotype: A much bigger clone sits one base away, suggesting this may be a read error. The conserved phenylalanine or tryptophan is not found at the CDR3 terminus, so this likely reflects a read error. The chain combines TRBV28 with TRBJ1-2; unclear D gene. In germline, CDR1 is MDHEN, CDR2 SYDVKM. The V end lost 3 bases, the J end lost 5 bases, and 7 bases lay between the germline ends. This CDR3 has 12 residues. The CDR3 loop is CASSLAAYGYTS. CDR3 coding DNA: TGTGCCAGCAGTTTGGCAGCATATGGCTACACCTCC.

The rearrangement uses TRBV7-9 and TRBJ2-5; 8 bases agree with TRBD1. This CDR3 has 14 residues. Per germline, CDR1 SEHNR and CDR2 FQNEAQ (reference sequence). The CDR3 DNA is TGTGTTAGCAGAGATACAGGGGGGCTTTGGACCCAGTACTTC. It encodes CVSRDTGGLWTQYF.

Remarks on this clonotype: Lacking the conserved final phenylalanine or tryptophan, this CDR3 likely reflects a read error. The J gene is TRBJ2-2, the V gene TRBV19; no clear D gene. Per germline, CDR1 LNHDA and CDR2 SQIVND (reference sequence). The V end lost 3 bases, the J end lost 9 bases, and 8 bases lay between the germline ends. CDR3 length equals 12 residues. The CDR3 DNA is TGTGCCAGTAGTATTTGGACCAGGGAGCTGTTTTAT. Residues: CASSIWTRELFY.

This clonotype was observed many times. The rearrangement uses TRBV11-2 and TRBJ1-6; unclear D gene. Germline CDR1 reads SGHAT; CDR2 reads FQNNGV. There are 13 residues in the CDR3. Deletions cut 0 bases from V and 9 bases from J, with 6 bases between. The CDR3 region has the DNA TGTGCCAGCAGCTTAGAGCCGGGTTCACCCCTCCACTTT. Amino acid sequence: CASSLEPGSPLHF.

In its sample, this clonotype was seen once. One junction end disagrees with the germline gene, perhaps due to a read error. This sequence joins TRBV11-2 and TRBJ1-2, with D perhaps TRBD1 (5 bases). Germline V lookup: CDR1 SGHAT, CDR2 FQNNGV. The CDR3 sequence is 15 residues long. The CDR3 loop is CVSSLGAGGSYGYTF. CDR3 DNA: TGTGTCAGCAGCTTAGGGGCAGGTGGTAGCTATGGCTACACCTTC.

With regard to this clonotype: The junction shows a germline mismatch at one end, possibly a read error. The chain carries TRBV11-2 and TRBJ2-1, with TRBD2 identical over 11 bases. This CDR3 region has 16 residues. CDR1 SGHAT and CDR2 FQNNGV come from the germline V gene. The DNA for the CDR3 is TGTGCCAGCTGCACCTGTCTAGCGGGAGGATACAGTGAGCAGTTCTTC. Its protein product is CASCTCLAGGYSEQFF.

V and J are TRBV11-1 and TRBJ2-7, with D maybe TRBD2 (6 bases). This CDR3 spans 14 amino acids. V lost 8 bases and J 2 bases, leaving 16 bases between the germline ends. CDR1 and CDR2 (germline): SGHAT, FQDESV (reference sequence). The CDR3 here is CASLGGTRTYEQYF. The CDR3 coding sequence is TGTGCCAGCTTGGGCGGGACGAGGACCTACGAGCAGTACTTC.

The DNA of the CDR3 is TGTGCCAGCAACTTTTGGTACCTCCGCGAGCAGTACTTC. Its translation: CASNFWYLREQYF. The chain recombines TRBV11-1 with TRBJ2-7; the D is unclear. CDR3 length: 13 residues. The germline V gene encodes CDR1 SGHAT and CDR2 FQDESV (reference sequence). V shed 7 bases and J shed 6 bases, with 16 bases lying between them.